These T cell receptor beta chains were read from a single sample in a study of blood T cell repertoires in COVID-19. Libraries were prepared by immunoSEQ multiplex PCR; TCRdb keeps only in-frame clonotypes and omits some of them. The sample holds about 250,000 clones, 75% to 90% seen once. Sequencing was done on a sample of peripheral blood. Receptors were obtained from a young woman with active or convalescent COVID-19. The CDR3 runs from the conserved cysteine through the conserved F or W. The D gene is left open where the match is weak. Only part of the rows carry a size: once, few, many, or a class if the clone is expanded.

CDR3 DNA,CDR3 protein,D gene,V gene,J gene,clone size
TGCGCCAGCAGCCCTAGGGGGATAGATGGCTACACCTTC,CASSPRGIDGYTF,NA,TRBV4-3,TRBJ1-2,NA
TGTGCCAGTAGCGGGACAGGGGGTAACACTGAAGCTTTCTTT,CASSGTGGNTEAFF,TRBD1,TRBV19,TRBJ1-1,NA
TGTGCCAGCAGCCACCAGTTTAGCGGGCCCCTTCTGGAGCAGTACTTC,CASSHQFSGPLLEQYF,TRBD2,TRBV7-6,TRBJ2-7,NA
TGTGCCAGCAGCTTACCTACCGGGACTAGTATTGATACGCAGTATTTT,CASSLPTGTSIDTQYF,TRBD2,TRBV5-5,TRBJ2-3,NA
TGTGCCAGCAGCTTCATTGGGGCCAACGTCCTGACTTTC,CASSFIGANVLTF,NA,TRBV7-9,TRBJ2-6,NA
TGTGCCAGCAGTTTTAGCGGAAATCAGCCCCAGCATTTT,CASSFSGNQPQHF,NA,TRBV12-3/TRBV12-4,TRBJ1-5,few
TGTGCCAGTAGTCCTAGCGGGGGGGCCGATACGCAGTATTTT,CASSPSGGADTQYF,TRBD2,TRBV19,TRBJ2-3,NA
TGTGCCAGCAGCCCCCCGGGGGGACTCAATGAGCAGTTCTTC,CASSPPGGLNEQFF,TRBD2,TRBV9,TRBJ2-1,NA
TGTGCCTGGACTCGACAGGCGAACACCGGGGAGCTGTTTTTT,CAWTRQANTGELFF,NA,TRBV30,TRBJ2-2,few
TGTGCCAGCAGCTCATTTTCAGGGGGCGGTTTCAAGGCCGGGGAGCTGTTTTTT,CASSSFSGGGFKAGELFF,TRBD1,TRBV7-9,TRBJ2-2,NA
TGTGCCAGCAGGGCTAGCAATCAGCCCCAGCATTTT,CASRASNQPQHF,NA,TRBV28,TRBJ1-5,NA
TGTGCCAGCAGCTTATGGGGACAGGGGGCGGCGGCTAATGAAAAACTGTTTTTT,CASSLWGQGAAANEKLFF,TRBD1,TRBV13,TRBJ1-4,NA
TGTGCCAGCAGCCCCCACAGGACCTATAATTCACCCCTCCACTTT,CASSPHRTYNSPLHF,NA,TRBV7-2,TRBJ1-6,NA
TGTGCCAGCAGCCCCTTCGCCAGTTTATCCTACGAGCAGTACTTC,CASSPFASLSYEQYF,NA,TRBV7-2,TRBJ2-7,NA
TGTGCCAGTAGTCCCCTTAATGTCTATGGCTACACCTTC,CASSPLNVYGYTF,NA,TRBV19,TRBJ1-2,NA
TGTGCCAGCAGTGTCCGGGATTTTAATGAAAAACTGTTTTTT,CASSVRDFNEKLFF,NA,TRBV2,TRBJ1-4,NA
TGTGCCAGCTCACCTCGCGGAGGGGCAGATACGCAGTATTTT,CASSPRGGADTQYF,NA,TRBV18,TRBJ2-3,once
TGTGCCAGCAGCTTGGAGACAGAAACGTACTATAATTCACCCCTCCACTTT,CASSLETETYYNSPLHF,NA,TRBV5-6,TRBJ1-6,NA
TGTGCCAGCAGCTTAACAGGGGGCTGGGATTCACCCCTCCACTTT,CASSLTGGWDSPLHF,TRBD1,TRBV5-4,TRBJ1-6,once
TGTGCCTGGAGTGTCGGCGGGGTCGGGAAGGGGACCCAGTACTTC,CAWSVGGVGKGTQYF,NA,TRBV30,TRBJ2-5,NA
TGCAGTGCTAGTAGAAGACAGGGGTTGCGTACTGAAGCTTTCTTT,CSASRRQGLRTEAFF,TRBD1,TRBV20-1,TRBJ1-1,once
TGTGCCAGCAGTCGCCTATCAAGGACAGAAACATCTGGAAACACCATATATTTT,CASSRLSRTETSGNTIYF,NA,TRBV6-2/TRBV6-3,TRBJ1-3,NA
TGTGCCAGTAGTGGGACAGGCGATCAGCCCCAGCATTTT,CASSGTGDQPQHF,TRBD1,TRBV19,TRBJ1-5,NA
TGCGCCAGCAGCCCCGGAGCCGAGACAGATACGCAGTATTTT,CASSPGAETDTQYF,NA,TRBV5-1,TRBJ2-3,NA
TGCAGTGCTAGTCCCGGTCTAGCGGCTGCCAAAAACATTCAGTACTTC,CSASPGLAAAKNIQYF,TRBD2,TRBV20-1,TRBJ2-4,few
TGTGCCAGCAGCTCGGGACAGGGGGCCACTGAAGCTTTCTTT,CASSSGQGATEAFF,TRBD1,TRBV7-6,TRBJ1-1,NA
TGTGCCAGCAGCTTAGTTACAGGGACTGGCTACACCTTC,CASSLVTGTGYTF,NA,TRBV7-2,TRBJ1-2,few
TGTGCCAGCAGCCCAGGACAGGGAGGGCGCGAGCAGTACTTC,CASSPGQGGREQYF,NA,TRBV7-2,TRBJ2-7,NA
TGTGCCAGCAGCCCTCGACAGGGGCCGACAGTCCAGCCCCAGCATTTT,CASSPRQGPTVQPQHF,TRBD1,TRBV7-6,TRBJ1-5,NA
TGTGCCAGCAGCCCAGGGCCGGGCAGGGAAGGGACAGATACGCAGTATTTT,CASSPGPGREGTDTQYF,NA,TRBV7-3,TRBJ2-3,NA
TGTGCCAGCAGCCCGACAGGGACCCTCACCGGGGAGCTGTTTTTT,CASSPTGTLTGELFF,TRBD1,TRBV7-2,TRBJ2-2,NA
TGTGCCAGCAGCCGGACAGGGGGCCCTCAGCCCCAGCATTTT,CASSRTGGPQPQHF,TRBD1,TRBV5-8,TRBJ1-5,NA
TGTGCCAGTAGTATAGAGTGGGGGGACACTGAAGCTTTCTTT,CASSIEWGDTEAFF,NA,TRBV19,TRBJ1-1,NA
TGTGCCAGCAGCTTACTAGAGACCCAGTACTTC,CASSLLETQYF,NA,TRBV11-1,TRBJ2-5,NA
TGCGCCAGCAGCTTGGACAGGGGCAATGAGCAGTTCTTC,CASSLDRGNEQFF,TRBD1,TRBV5-1,TRBJ2-1,few
TGTGCCAGCAGCCCCGCACAGGGGGTTCCTTTCACAGATACGCAGTATTTT,CASSPAQGVPFTDTQYF,TRBD1,TRBV7-9,TRBJ2-3,NA
TGTGCCAGCAGCTTAGCATCCGGGACAGGACCCTACGAGCAGTACTTC,CASSLASGTGPYEQYF,TRBD1,TRBV7-6,TRBJ2-7,NA
TGTGCCAGCAGTTTAGGCCAGGGCGAGTATCAGCCCCAGCATTTT,CASSLGQGEYQPQHF,NA,TRBV27,TRBJ1-5,once
TGCGCCAGCAGGCCCGACAGCGGGGAGCTGTTTTTT,CASRPDSGELFF,NA,TRBV23-1,TRBJ2-2,NA
TGTGCCAGCAGCCTTACCGGGGACAGAAGGACCGGGGAGCTGTTTTTT,CASSLTGDRRTGELFF,TRBD1,TRBV7-3,TRBJ2-2,few
TGTGCCAGCTCACCGGGCGTGAACAGGGGGGATGGCTACACCTTC,CASSPGVNRGDGYTF,TRBD1,TRBV18,TRBJ1-2,NA
TGCAGTGCTGAAGGACAGGTCCGAGCCACCTTC,CSAEGQVRATF,TRBD1,TRBV20-1,TRBJ1-2,NA
TGTGCCAGCAGCGACAGGGGGCAAGGAAACACCATATATTTT,CASSDRGQGNTIYF,TRBD1,TRBV11-2,TRBJ1-3,NA
TGTGCCAGCAGCTCTAGCGGGGGGTGGAGCCAAGAGACCCAGTACTTC,CASSSSGGWSQETQYF,TRBD2,TRBV7-2,TRBJ2-5,NA
TGCGCCAGGGAGGGGGACAGGGGGAGACCTAGCAATCAGCCCCAGCATTTT,CAREGDRGRPSNQPQHF,TRBD1,TRBV10-1,TRBJ1-5,NA
TGCGCCAGCAGCCAAGGACCTCTGCCAGCGACGCAGTATTTT,CASSQGPLPATQYF,NA,TRBV4-3,TRBJ2-3,NA